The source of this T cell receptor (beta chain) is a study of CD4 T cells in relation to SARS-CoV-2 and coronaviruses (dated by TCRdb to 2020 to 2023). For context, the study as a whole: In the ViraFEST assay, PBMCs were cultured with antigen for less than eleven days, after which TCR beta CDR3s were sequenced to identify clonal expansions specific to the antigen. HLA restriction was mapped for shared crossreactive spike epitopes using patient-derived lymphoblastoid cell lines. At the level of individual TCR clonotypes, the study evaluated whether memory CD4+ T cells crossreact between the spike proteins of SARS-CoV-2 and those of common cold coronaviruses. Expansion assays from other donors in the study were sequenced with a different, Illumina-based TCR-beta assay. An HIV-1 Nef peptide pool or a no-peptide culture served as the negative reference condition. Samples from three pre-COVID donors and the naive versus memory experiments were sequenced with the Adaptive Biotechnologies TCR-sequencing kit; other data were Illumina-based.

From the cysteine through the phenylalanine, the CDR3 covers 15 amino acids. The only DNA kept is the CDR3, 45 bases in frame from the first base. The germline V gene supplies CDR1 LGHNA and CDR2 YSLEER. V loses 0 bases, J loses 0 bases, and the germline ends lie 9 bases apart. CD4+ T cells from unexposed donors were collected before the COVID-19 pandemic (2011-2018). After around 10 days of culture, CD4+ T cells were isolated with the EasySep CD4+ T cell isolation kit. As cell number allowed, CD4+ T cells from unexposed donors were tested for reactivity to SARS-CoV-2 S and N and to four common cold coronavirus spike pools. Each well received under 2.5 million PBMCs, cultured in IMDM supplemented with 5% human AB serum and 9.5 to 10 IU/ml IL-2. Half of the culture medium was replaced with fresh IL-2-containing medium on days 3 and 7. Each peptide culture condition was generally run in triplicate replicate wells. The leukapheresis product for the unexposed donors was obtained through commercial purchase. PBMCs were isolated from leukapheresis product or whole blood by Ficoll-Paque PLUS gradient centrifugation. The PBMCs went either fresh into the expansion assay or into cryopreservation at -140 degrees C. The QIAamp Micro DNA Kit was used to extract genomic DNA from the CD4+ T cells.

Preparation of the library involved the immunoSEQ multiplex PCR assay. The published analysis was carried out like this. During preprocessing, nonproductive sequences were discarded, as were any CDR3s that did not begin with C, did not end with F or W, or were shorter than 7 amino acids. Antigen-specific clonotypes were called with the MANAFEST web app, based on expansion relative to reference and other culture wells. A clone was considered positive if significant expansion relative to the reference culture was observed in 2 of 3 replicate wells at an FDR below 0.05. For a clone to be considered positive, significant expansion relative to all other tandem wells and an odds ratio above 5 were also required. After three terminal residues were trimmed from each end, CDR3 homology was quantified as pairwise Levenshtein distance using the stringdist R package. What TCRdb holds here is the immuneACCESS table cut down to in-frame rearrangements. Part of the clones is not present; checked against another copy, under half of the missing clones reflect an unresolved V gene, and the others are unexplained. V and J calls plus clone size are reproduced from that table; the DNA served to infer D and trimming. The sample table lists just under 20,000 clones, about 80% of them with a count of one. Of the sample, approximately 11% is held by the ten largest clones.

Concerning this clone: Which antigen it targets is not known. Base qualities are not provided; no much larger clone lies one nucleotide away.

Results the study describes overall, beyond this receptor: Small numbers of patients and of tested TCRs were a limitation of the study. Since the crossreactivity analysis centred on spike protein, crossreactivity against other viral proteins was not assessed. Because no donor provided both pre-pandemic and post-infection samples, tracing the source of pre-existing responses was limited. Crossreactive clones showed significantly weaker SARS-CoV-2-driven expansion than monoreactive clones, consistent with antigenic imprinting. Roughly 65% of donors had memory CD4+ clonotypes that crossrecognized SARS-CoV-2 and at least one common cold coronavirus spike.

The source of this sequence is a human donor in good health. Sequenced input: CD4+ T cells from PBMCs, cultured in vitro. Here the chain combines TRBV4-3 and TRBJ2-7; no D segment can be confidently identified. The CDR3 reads CASSQEFRVSYEQYF. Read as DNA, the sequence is TGCGCCAGCAGCCAAGAATTTCGGGTCTCCTACGAGCAGTACTTC.